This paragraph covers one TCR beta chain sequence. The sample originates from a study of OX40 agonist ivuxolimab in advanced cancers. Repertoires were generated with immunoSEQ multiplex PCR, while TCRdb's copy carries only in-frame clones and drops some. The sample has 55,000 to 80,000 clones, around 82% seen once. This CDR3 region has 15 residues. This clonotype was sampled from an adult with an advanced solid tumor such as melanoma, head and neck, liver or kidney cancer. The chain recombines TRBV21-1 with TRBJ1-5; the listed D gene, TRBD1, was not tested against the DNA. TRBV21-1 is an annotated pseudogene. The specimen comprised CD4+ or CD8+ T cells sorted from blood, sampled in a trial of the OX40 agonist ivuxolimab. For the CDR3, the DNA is TGTGCCAGCAGCAAAACAGGAACAAGCAATCAGCCCCAGCATTTT. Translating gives CASSKTGTSNQPQHF.